One T cell receptor beta chain is described in this entry. Reanalyzing the 5' RACE reads, TCRdb keeps one entry per CDR3 protein, without DNA. The sample's table shows some 450,000 distinct CDR3 sequences. The data derive from a study of T cells expressing NK-cell markers. Germline V gives CDR1 SGHRS, CDR2 YFSETQ. CDR3 length: 15 amino acids. Sequencing was performed on blood T cells: a sorted CD56 or NKG2C T cell subset, CD4+ or CD8+ T cells, or bulk PBMC T cells (not recorded which). The gene calls are TRBV5-1 and TRBJ2-3. This TCR derives from a woman between 18 and 69 years old in good health. The CDR3 loop is CASSFLGRPTDTQYF.